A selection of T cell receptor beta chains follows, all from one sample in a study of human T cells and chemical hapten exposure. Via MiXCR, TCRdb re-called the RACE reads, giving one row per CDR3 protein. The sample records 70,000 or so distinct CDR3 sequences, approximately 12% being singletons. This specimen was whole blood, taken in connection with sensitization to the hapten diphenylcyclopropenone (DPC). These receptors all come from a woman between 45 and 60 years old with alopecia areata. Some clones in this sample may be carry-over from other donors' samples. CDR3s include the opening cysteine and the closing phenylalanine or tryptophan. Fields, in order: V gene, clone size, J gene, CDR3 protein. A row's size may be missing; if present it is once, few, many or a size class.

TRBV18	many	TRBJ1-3	CASSPEGNTIYF
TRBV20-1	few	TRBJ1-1	CSAKRGGTEAFF
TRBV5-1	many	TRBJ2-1	CASSISQSSYNEQFF
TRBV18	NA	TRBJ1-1	CASSPGDLMNTEAFF
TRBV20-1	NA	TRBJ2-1	CSAEGSGYNEQFF
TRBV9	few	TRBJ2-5	CASSEGRILETQYF
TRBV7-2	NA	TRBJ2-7	CASSLALNSYEQYF
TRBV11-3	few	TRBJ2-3	CASSLLGVSTDTQYF
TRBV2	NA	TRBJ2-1	CASSETSGRVSNEQFF
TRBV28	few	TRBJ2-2	CASSFLAGANTGELFF
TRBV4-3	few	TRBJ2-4	CASSQSLGAGVAKNIQYF
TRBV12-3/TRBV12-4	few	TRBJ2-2	CASSRSGGELFF
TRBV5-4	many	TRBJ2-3	CASSPLAGAYTDTQYF
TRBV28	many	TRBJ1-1	CATRLVVRNTEAFF
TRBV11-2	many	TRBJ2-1	CASRIYNEQFF
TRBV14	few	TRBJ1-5	CADGTSNQPQHF
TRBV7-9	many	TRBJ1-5	CASSLGPEVTGGDFSNQPQHF
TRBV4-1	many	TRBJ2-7	CASSQDARSGRAYEQYF
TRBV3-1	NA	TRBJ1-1	CASSQVTGRDTEAFF
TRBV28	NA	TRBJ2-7	CASSFLVRGSEQYF
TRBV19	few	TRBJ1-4	CASSIPVRNEKLFF
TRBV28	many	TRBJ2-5	CASSLAGAGTQYF
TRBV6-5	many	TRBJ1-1	CASIKAGGNTEAFF
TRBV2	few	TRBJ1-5	CASGGWQPQHF
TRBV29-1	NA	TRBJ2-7	CSVAGLYYEQYF
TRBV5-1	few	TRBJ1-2	CASSLDFYGYTF
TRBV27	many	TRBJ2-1	CASSLSLGRHESRYNEQFF
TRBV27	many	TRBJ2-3	CASSLYRDRRTDTQYF
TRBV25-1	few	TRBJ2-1	CASSELGAGDANEQFF
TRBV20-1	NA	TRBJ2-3	CSARWTAISTDTQYF
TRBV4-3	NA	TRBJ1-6	CASSQEVTYNSPLHF
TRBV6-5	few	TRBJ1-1	CASSYGIGTGPTEAFF
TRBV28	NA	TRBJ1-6	CASSFGSRRKSYNSPLHF
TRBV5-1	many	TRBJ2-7	CASSPPGPTYEQYF
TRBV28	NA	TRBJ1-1	CASSSPGRQAFF
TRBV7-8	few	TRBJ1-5	CASSLGPSRPGSNQPQHF
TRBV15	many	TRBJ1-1	CATSREVSANTEAFF
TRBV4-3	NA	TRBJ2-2	CASSQERAGTGELFF
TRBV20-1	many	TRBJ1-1	CSAGTSVDTEAFF
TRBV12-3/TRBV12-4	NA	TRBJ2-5	CASARELWTQYF
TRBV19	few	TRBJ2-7	CASSIEPRLDIYEQYF
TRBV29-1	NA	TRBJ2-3	CSVVPRDSDTDTQYF
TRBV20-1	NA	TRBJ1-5	CSAGRDIDQHF
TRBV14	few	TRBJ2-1	CASSHLAAYNEQFF
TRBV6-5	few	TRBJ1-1	CASRSPQGDTEAFF
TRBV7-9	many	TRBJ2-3	CASSFRLAGVTDTQYF
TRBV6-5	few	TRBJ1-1	CASSKRGNTEAFF
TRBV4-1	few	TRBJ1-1	CASSQRGGTEAFF
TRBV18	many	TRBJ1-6	CASSPPNPYNSPLHF
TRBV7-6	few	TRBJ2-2	CASSLDRDRATGELFF
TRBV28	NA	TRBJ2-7	CASSLRVRSYEQYF
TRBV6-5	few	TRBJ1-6	CASSTSSYNSPLHF
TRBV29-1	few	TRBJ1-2	CSGTYRDGYTF
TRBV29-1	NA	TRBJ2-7	CSVEEQSYEQYF
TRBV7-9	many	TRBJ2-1	CASSLPNYNEQFF
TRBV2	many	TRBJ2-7	CASSPRTGISYEQYF
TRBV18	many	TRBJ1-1	CASSRNDRGLLSNTEAFF
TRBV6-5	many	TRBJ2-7	CASSYSRPSLAYEQYF
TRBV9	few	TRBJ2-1	CASSSRTSGSIGNEQFF